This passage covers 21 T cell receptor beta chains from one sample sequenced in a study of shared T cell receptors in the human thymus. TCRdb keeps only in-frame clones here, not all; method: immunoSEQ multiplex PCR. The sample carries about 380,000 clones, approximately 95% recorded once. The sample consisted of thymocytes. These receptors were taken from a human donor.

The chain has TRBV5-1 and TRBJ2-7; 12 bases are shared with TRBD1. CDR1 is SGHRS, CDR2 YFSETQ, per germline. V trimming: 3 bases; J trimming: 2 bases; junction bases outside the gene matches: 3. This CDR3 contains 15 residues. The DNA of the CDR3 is TGCGCCAGCAGCTCGGGACAGGGGGCCCCCTACGAGCAGTACTTC. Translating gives CASSSGQGAPYEQYF.

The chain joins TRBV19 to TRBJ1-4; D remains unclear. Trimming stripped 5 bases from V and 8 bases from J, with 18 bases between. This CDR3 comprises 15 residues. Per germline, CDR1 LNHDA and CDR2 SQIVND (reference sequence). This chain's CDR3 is CASSWYRSGGEKLFF. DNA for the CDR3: TGTGCCAGTAGTTGGTACCGATCTGGAGGGGAAAAACTGTTTTTT. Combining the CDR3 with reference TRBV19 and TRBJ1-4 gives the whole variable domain DGGITQSPKYLFRKEGQNVTLSCEQNLNHDAMYWYRQDPGQGLRLIYYSQIVNDFQKGDIAEGYSVSREKKESFPLTVTSAQKNPTAFYLCASSWYRSGGEKLFFGSGTQLSVL.

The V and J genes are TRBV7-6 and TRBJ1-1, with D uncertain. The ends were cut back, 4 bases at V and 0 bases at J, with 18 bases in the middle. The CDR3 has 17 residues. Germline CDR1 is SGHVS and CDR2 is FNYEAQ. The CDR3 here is CASSSRGRSSMNTEAFF. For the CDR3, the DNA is TGTGCCAGCAGCTCCCGTGGTCGGAGCAGCATGAACACTGAAGCTTTCTTT.

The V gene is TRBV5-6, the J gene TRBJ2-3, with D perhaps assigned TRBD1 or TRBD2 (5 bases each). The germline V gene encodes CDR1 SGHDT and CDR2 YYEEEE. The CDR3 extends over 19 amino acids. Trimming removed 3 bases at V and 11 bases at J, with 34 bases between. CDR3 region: CASSSTGTSSISRRNWQYF. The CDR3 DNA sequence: TGTGCCAGCAGCTCGACCGGGACCTCTTCAATATCCCGTCGGAATTGGCAGTATTTT. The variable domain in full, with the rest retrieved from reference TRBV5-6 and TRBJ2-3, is DAGVTQSPTHLIKTRGQQVTLRCSPKSGHDTVSWYQQALGQGPQFIFQYYEEEERQRGNFPDRFSGHQFPNYSSELNVNALLLGDSALYLCASSSTGTSSISRRNWQYFGPGTRLTVL.

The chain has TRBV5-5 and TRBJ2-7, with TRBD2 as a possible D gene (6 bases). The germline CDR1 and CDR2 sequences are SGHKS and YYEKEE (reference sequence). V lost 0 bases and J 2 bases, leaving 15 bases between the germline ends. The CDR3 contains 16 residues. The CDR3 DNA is TGTGCCAGCAGCTTGGATTGGGACTCACGCCCCTACGAGCAGTACTTC. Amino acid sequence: CASSLDWDSRPYEQYF.

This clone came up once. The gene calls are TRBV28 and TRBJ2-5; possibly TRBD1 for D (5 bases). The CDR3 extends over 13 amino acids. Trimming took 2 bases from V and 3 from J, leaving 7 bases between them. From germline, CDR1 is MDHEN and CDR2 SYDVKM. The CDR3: CASSLKQEETQYF. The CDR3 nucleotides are TGTGCCAGCAGTTTAAAACAGGAAGAGACCCAGTACTTC.

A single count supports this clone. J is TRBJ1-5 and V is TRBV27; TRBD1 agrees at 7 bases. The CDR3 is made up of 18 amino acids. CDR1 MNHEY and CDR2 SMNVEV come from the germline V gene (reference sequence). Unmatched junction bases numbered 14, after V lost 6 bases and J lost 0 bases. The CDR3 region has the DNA TGTGCCAGCAGCTCGATTACTCAGGGGGGATATAGCAATCAGCCCCAGCATTTT. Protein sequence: CASSSITQGGYSNQPQHF.

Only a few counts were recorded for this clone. As DNA, the CDR3 is TGTGCCAGCAGTCCGAAAACAGGGGGCACTGAAGCTTTCTTT. It yields the protein CASSPKTGGTEAFF. The genes are TRBV27 and TRBJ1-1; TRBD1 aligns across 8 bases. The V segment lost 5 bases and the J segment 4 bases; nucleotides outside the gene matches: 6. The CDR3 has 14 residues. CDR1 MNHEY and CDR2 SMNVEV come from the germline V gene (reference sequence).

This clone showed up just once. DNA of the CDR3: TGTGCCAGCACCCTAGAGGGCTCCTACGAGCAGTACTTC. Translation: CASTLEGSYEQYF. V is TRBV7-8 and J is TRBJ2-7; perhaps TRBD2 as D (5 bases). This CDR3 comprises 13 residues. The V end lost 7 bases, the J end lost 0 bases, and 10 bases lay between the germline ends. Germline loops: CDR1 SGHVS, CDR2 FQNEAQ.

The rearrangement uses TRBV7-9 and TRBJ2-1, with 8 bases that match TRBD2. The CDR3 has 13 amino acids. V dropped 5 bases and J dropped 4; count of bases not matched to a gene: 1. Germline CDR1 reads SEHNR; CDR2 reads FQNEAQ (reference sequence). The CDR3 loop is CASSRLAYNEQFF. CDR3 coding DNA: TGTGCCAGCAGCCGACTAGCGTACAATGAGCAGTTCTTC. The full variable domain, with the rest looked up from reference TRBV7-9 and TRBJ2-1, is DTGVSQNPRHKITKRGQNVTFRCDPISEHNRLYWYRQTLGQGPEFLTYFQNEAQLEKSRLLSDRFSAERPKGSFSTLEIQRTEQGDSAMYLCASSRLAYNEQFFGPGTRLTVL.

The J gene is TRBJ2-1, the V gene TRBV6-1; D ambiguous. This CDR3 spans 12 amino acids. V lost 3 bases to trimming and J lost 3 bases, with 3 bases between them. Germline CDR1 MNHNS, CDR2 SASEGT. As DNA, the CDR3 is TGTGCCAGCAGTGACGGCTACAATGAGCAGTTCTTC. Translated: CASSDGYNEQFF.

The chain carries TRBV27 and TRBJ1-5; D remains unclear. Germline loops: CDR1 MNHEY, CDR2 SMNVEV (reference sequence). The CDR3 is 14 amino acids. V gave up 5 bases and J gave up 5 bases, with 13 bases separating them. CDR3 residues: CASSPNSFHQPQHF. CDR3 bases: TGTGCCAGCAGTCCAAACAGCTTTCATCAGCCCCAGCATTTT.

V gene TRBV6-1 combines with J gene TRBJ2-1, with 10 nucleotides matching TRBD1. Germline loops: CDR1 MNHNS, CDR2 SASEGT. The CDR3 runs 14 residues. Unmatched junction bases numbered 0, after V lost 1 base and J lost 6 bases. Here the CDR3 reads CASSEGTGGNEQFF. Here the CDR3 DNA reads TGTGCCAGCAGTGAAGGGACAGGGGGCAATGAGCAGTTCTTC.

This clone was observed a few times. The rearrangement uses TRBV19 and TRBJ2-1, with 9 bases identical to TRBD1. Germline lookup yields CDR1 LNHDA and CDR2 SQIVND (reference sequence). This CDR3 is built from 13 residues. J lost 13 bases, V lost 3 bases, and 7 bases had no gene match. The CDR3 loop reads CASSIGTGLSQFF. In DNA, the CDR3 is TGTGCCAGTAGTATCGGGACAGGGTTGTCTCAGTTCTTC.

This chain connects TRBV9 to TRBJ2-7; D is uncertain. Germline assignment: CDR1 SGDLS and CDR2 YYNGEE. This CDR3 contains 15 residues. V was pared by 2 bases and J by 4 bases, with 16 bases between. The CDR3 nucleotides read TGTGCCAGCAGCGTTGAATCGACCCAAGTTTACGAGCAGTACTTC. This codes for CASSVESTQVYEQYF.

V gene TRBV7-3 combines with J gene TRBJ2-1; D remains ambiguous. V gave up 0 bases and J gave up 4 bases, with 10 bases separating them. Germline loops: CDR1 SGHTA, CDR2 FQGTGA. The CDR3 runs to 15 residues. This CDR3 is CASSLTTRSYNEQFF. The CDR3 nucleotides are TGTGCCAGCAGCTTAACAACCCGAAGTTACAATGAGCAGTTCTTC. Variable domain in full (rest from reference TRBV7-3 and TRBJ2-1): GAGVSQTPSNKVTEKGKYVELRCDPISGHTALYWYRQSLGQGPEFLIYFQGTGAADDSGLPNDRFFAVRPEGSVSTLKIQRTERGDSAVYLCASSLTTRSYNEQFFGPGTRLTVL.

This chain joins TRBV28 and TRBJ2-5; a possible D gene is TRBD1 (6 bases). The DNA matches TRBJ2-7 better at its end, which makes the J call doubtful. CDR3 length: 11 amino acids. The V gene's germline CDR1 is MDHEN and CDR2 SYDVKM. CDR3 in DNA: TGTGCCAGCAGTCAACAGGGCGAGCAGTACTTC. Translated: CASSQQGEQYF.

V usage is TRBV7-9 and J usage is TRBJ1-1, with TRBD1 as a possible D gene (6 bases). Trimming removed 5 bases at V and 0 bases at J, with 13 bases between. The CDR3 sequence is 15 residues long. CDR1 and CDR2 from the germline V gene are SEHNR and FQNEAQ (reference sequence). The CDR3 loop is CASSAQGTMNTEAFF. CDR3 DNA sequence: TGTGCCAGCAGCGCGCAGGGGACCATGAACACTGAAGCTTTCTTT.

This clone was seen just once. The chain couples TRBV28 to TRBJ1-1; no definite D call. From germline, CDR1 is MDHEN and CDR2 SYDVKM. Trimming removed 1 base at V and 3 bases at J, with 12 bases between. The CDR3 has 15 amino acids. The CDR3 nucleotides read TGTGCCAGCAGTTTATCCCGCTTAGGGTACACTGAAGCTTTCTTT. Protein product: CASSLSRLGYTEAFF.

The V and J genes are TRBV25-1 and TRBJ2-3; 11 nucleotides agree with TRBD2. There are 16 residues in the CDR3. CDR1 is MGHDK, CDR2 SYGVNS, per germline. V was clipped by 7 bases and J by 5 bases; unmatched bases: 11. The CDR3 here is CASNQIAGGPLDTQYF. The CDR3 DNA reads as TGTGCCAGCAACCAGATAGCGGGAGGGCCGTTAGATACGCAGTATTTT.

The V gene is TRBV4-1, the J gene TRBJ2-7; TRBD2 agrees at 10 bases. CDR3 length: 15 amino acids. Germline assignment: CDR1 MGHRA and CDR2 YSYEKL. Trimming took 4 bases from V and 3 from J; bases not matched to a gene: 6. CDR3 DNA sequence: TGCGCCAGCAGCCCCAGGACTAGCGGACTCTACGAGCAGTACTTC. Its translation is CASSPRTSGLYEQYF.